This TCR beta chain was sequenced for a study of OX40 agonist ivuxolimab in advanced cancers. In the study overall: The dose-escalation group included hepatocellular carcinoma, melanoma, renal cell carcinoma and head and neck cancer.

The method was immunoSEQ multiplex PCR; TCRdb's version includes in-frame clones alone and lacks a portion of them. Of 66,000 or so clones in the sample, around 90% were seen once. The CDR3 is made up of 14 amino acids. Germline V gives CDR1 SGHTA, CDR2 FQGTGA. Trimming removed 2 bases from V and 4 bases from J; junction bases left unmatched: 1. The rearrangement joins TRBV7-3 to TRBJ2-5; 10 nucleotides agree with TRBD1. The source is an adult with an advanced solid tumor such as melanoma, head and neck, liver or kidney cancer. The sequenced sample was CD4+ or CD8+ T cells sorted from blood, obtained in a trial of the OX40 agonist ivuxolimab. CDR3 protein: CASSLDRGRETQYF. CDR3 nucleotide sequence: TGTGCCAGCAGCTTAGACAGGGGGCGAGAGACCCAGTACTTC.